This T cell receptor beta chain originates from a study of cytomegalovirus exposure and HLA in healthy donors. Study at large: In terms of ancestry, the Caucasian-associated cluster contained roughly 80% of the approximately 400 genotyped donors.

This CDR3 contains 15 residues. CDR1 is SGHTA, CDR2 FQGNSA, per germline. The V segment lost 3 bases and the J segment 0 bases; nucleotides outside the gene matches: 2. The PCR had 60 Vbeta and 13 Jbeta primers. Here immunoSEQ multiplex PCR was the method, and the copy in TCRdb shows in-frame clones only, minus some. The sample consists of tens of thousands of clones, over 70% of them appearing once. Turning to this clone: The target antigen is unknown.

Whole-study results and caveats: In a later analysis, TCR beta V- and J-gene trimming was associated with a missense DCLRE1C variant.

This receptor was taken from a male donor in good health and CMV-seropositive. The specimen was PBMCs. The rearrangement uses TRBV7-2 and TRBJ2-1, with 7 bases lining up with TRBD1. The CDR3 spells CASSLDRNSYNEQFF. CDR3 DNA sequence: TGTGCCAGCAGCTTGGACAGGAACTCCTACAATGAGCAGTTCTTC.